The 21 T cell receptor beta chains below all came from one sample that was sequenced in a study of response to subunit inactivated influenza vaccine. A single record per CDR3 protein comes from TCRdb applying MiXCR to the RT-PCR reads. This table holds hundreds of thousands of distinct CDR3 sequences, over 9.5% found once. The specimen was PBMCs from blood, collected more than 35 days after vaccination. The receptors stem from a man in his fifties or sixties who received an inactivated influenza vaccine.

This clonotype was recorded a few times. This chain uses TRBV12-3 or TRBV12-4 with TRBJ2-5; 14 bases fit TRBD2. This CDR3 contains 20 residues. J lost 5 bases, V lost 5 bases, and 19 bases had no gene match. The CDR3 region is CASSRGTSGSGGRNRETQYF. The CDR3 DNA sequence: TGTGCCAGCAGTCGAGGGACTAGCGGGAGCGGGGGCCGTAACCGGGAGACCCAGTACTTC.

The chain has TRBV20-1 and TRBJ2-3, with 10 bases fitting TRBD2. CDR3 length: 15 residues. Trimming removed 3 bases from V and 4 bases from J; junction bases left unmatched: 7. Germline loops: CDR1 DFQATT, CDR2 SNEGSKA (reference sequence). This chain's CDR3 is CSASKAGGPSDTQYF. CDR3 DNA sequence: TGCAGTGCTAGCAAAGCGGGAGGGCCATCAGATACGCAGTATTTT.

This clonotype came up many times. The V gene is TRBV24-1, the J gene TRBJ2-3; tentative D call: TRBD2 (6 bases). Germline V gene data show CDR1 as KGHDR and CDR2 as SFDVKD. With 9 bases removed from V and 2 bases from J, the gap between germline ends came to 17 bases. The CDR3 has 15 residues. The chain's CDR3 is CATQTGETYTDTQYF. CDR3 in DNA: TGTGCCACCCAAACGGGGGAAACATACACAGATACGCAGTATTTT.

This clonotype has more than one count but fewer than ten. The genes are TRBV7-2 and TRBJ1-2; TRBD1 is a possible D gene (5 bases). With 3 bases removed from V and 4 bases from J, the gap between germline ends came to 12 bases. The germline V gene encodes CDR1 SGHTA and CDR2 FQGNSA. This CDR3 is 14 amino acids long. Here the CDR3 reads CASSFRDGAYGYTF. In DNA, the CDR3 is TGTGCCAGCAGCTTCCGGGACGGAGCCTATGGCTACACCTTC.

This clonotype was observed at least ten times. CDR3 DNA: TGCAGCGTTGAAGGCGGACAGCTAAACTATGGCTACACCTTC. It codes for CSVEGGQLNYGYTF. The rearrangement uses TRBV29-1 and TRBJ1-2; possibly TRBD1 for D (6 bases). The CDR3 covers 14 residues. The germline CDR1 and CDR2 sequences are SQVTM and ANQGSEA. Trimming cost V 1 base and J 2 bases, with 11 bases left between them.

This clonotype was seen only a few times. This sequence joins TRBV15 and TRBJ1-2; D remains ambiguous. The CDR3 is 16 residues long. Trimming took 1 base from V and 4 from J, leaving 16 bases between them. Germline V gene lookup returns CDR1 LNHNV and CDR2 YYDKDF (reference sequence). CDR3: CATSRGIGRVGYGYTF. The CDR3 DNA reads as TGTGCCACCAGCAGAGGTATAGGGAGAGTCGGCTATGGCTACACCTTC.

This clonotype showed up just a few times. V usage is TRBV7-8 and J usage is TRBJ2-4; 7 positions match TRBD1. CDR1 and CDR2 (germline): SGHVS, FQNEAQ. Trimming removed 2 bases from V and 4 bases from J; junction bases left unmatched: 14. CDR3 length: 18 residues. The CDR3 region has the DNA TGTGCCAGCAGCTTATATGGGTTCGGTAGCAGGGGGAAAAACATTCAGTACTTC. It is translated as CASSLYGFGSRGKNIQYF.

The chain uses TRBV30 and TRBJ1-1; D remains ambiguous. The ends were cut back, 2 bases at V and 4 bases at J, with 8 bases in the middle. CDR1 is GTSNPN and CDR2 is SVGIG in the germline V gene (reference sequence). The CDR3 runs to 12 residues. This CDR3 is CAWSTAFTEAFF. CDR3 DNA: TGTGCCTGGAGTACGGCGTTCACTGAAGCTTTCTTT. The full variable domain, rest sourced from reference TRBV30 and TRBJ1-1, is SQTIHQWPATLVQPVGSPLSLECTVEGTSNPNLYWYRQAAGRGLQLLFYSVGIGQISSEVPQNLSASRPQDRQFILSSKKLLLSDSGFYLCAWSTAFTEAFFGQGTRLTVV.

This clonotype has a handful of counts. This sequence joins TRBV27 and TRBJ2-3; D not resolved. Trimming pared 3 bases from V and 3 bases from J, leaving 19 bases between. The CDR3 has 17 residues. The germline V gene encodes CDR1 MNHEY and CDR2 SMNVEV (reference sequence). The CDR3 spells CASSFGFQDGATDTQYF. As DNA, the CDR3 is TGTGCCAGCAGTTTTGGGTTTCAGGATGGAGCTACAGATACGCAGTATTTT.

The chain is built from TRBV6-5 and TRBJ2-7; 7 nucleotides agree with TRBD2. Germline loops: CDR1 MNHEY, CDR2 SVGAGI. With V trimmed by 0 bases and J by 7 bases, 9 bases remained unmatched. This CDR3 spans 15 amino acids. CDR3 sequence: CASSYSSGLAVEQYF. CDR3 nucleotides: TGTGCCAGCAGTTACTCGAGTGGTCTAGCGGTTGAGCAGTACTTC.

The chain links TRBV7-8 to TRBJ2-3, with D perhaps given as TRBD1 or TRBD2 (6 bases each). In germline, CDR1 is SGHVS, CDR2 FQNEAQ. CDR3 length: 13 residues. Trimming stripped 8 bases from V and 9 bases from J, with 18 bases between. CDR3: CASLSPGAGTQYF. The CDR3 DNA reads TGTGCCAGCCTCTCCCCGGGGGCCGGGACGCAGTATTTT.

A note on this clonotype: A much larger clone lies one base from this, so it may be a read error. CDR3 sequence (DNA): TGTGCCAGCAGTTTAACAGGGGTTCAGCCCCAGCATTTT. Translating gives CASSLTGVQPQHF. The V and J genes are TRBV12-3 or TRBV12-4 and TRBJ1-5, with 7 bases aligning to TRBD1. After removal of 2 bases from V and 6 bases from J, the junction contained 1 base not matched to a gene. This CDR3 comprises 13 residues.

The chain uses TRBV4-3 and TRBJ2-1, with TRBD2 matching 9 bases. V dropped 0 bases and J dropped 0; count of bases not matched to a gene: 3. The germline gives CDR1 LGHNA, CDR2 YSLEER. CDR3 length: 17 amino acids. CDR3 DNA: TGCGCCAGCAGCCAAGATCTAGCGGGGTACTCCTACAATGAGCAGTTCTTC. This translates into CASSQDLAGYSYNEQFF.

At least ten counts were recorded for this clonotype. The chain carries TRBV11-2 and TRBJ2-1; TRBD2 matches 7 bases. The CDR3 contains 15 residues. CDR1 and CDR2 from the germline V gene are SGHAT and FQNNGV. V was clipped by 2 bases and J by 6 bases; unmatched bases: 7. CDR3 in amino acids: CASSLKASGLNEQFF. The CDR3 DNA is TGTGCCAGCAGCTTAAAGGCTAGCGGTCTCAATGAGCAGTTCTTC.

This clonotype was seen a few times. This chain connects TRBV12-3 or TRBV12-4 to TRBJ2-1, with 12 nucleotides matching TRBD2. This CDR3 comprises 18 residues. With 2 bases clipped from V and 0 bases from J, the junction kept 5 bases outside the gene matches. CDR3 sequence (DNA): TGTGCCAGCAGTTTACCCGGGACTAGCGGGTTCTCCTACAATGAGCAGTTCTTC. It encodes CASSLPGTSGFSYNEQFF.

The CDR3 sequence is CASSFWSDYNSPLHF. The CDR3 region has the DNA TGCGCCAGCAGCTTTTGGTCGGACTATAATTCACCCCTCCACTTT. V usage is TRBV5-1 and J usage is TRBJ1-6; D remains ambiguous. Germline V gene sequence: CDR1 SGHRS, CDR2 YFSETQ. V gave up 2 bases and J gave up 3 bases, with 9 bases separating them. This CDR3 contains 15 residues.

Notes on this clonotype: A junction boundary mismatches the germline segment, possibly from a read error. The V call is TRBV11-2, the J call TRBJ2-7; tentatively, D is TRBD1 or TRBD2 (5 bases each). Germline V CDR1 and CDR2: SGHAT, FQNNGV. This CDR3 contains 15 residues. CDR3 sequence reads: CASSYHYRGSHEQYF. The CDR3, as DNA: TGTGCCAGCAGCTATCATTATCGGGGCTCCCACGAGCAGTACTTC.

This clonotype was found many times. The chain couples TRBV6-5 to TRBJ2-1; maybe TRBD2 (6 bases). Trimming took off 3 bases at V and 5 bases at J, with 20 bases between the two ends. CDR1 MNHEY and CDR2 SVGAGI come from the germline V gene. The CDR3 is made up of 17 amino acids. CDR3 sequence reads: CASSYTGAGRGDNEQFF. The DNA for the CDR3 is TGTGCCAGCAGTTATACCGGGGCGGGGCGGGGCGACAATGAGCAGTTCTTC.

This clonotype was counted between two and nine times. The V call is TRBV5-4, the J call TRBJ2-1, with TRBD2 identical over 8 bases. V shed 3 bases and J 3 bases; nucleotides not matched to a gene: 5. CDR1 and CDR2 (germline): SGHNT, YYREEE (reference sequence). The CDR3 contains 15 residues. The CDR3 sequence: CASSSGGEFYNEQFF. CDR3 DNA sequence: TGTGCCAGCAGCTCGGGGGGGGAGTTCTACAATGAGCAGTTCTTC.

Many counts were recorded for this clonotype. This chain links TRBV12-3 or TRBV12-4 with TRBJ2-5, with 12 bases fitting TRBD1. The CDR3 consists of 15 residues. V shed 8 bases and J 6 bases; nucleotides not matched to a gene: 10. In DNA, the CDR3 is TGTGCCAGCGGGACGTGGCGGGACAGGGGGCAGACCCAGTACTTC. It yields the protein CASGTWRDRGQTQYF.

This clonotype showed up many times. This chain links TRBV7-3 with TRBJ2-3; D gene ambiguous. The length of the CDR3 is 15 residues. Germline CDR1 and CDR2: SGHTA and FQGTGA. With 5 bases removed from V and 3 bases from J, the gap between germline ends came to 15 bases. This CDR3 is CASSPLGQSTDTQYF. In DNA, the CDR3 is TGTGCCAGCAGCCCACTCGGGCAGAGTACAGATACGCAGTATTTT.